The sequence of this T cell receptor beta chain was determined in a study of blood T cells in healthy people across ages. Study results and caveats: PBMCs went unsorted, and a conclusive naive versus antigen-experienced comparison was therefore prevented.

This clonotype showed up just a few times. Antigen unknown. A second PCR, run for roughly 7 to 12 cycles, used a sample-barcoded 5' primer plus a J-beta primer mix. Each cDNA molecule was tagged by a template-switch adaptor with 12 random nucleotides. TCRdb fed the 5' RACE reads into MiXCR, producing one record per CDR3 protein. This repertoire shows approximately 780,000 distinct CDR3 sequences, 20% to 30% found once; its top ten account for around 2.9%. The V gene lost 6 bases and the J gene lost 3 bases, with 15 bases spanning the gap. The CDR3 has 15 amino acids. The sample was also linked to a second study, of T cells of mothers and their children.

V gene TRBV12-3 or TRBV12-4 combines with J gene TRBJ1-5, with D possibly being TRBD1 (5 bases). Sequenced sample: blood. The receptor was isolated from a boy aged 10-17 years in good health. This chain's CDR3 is CASRSPGLPNQPQHF. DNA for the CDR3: TGTGCCAGCAGATCGCCGGGACTCCCCAATCAGCCCCAGCATTTT.